This entry lists 17 T cell receptor beta chains sequenced from one sample in a study of CD8 T cells in ankylosing spondylitis. TCRdb recomputed calls from the 5' RACE reads with MiXCR, one row per CDR3 protein. The table shows some 250,000 distinct CDR3 sequences, with approximately 24% occurring only once. The specimen sequenced was blood, either unsorted or a sorted T cell fraction (not recorded which). The receptors stem from a male donor with ankylosing spondylitis or in good health (not recorded which).

This clonotype was observed many times. The chain uses TRBV29-1 and TRBJ2-1; 8 positions match TRBD1. The CDR3 covers 13 residues. In germline, CDR1 is SQVTM, CDR2 ANQGSEA. V shed 8 bases and J 9 bases; nucleotides not matched to a gene: 12. The CDR3 spells CSSGDRLASEQFF. DNA for the CDR3: TGCAGCTCTGGGGACAGGCTGGCTAGTGAGCAGTTCTTC.

This clonotype was observed many times. The chain employs TRBV29-1 and TRBJ2-1; D is unresolved. V lost 7 bases, J lost 2 bases, and 12 bases lay in between. CDR3 length: 13 residues. Germline CDR1 is SQVTM and CDR2 is ANQGSEA. CDR3 amino acids: CSASPWAYNEQFF. As DNA, the CDR3 is TGCAGCGCCAGCCCCTGGGCCTACAATGAGCAGTTCTTC.

This clonotype was observed many times. An end of the junction differs from the germline gene, which may be a read error. The J gene is TRBJ2-1, the V gene TRBV7-2; 7 nucleotides line up with TRBD1. The V gene's germline CDR1 is SGHTA and CDR2 FQGNSA. The CDR3 consists of 17 residues. CDR3 protein: CASSSPEGQIIYDEQFF. The CDR3 bases are TGTGCCAGCAGCTCCCCCGAGGGACAGATAATCTACGATGAGCAGTTCTTC.

The chain uses TRBV20-1 and TRBJ2-7; TRBD2 agrees at 9 bases. This CDR3 is 14 amino acids long. V shed 3 bases, J shed 4 bases, and the junction held 7 bases outside the gene matches. Germline V lookup: CDR1 DFQATT, CDR2 SNEGSKA (reference sequence). The CDR3 coding sequence is TGCAGTGCTAGTATCCTAGCGGGGAAGTACGAGCAGTACTTC. Translation: CSASILAGKYEQYF.

V and J are TRBV14 and TRBJ2-7, with a tentative D call TRBD2 (6 bases). Trimming left V 1 base short and J 0 bases short, with 10 bases between. CDR3 length: 15 residues. From germline, CDR1 is SGHDN and CDR2 FVKESK. As DNA, the CDR3 is TGTGCCAGCAGCCAAGCTACTAGCAACTCCTACGAGCAGTACTTC. It encodes CASSQATSNSYEQYF.

The sample holds a few counts of this clonotype. This rearrangement joins TRBV7-6 to TRBJ2-1; 8 bases match TRBD1. From germline, CDR1 is SGHVS and CDR2 FNYEAQ. V was clipped by 3 bases and J by 5 bases; unmatched bases: 9. This CDR3 contains 16 residues. DNA of the CDR3: TGTGCCAGCAGCTTGGAGGGGCAGGGGGCGCACAATGAGCAGTTCTTC. This translates into CASSLEGQGAHNEQFF.

This clonotype was detected a few times. The chain employs TRBV7-8 and TRBJ2-5; TRBD2 aligns across 7 bases. Germline values: CDR1 SGHVS, CDR2 FQNEAQ. The CDR3 loop spans 14 amino acids. With 6 bases clipped from V and 5 bases from J, the junction kept 9 bases outside the gene matches. CDR3 amino acids: CASSQSGTTETQYF. CDR3 nucleotide sequence: TGTGCCAGCAGTCAATCCGGGACTACGGAGACCCAGTACTTC.

This clonotype has more than one count but fewer than ten. V is TRBV2 and J is TRBJ1-6, with D possibly being TRBD1 (5 bases). The germline V gene encodes CDR1 SNHLY and CDR2 FYNNEI. The CDR3 sequence is 16 residues long. V dropped 1 base and J dropped 2 bases, with 9 bases sitting between them. The CDR3 DNA follows: TGTGCCAGCAGTGAAGTTGGGGGGACCTATAATTCACCCCTCCACTTT. This sequence encodes CASSEVGGTYNSPLHF.

In this sample, this clonotype turned up a few times. V gene TRBV20-1 combines with J gene TRBJ1-6; 7 bases fit TRBD1. This CDR3 has 14 residues. In germline, CDR1 is DFQATT, CDR2 SNEGSKA (reference sequence). With V trimmed by 0 bases and J by 6 bases, 2 bases remained unmatched. CDR3 nucleotide sequence: TGCAGTGCTAGAGAGTCAGGGGGTAATTCACCCCTCCACTTT. Protein: CSARESGGNSPLHF.

In this sample, this clonotype turned up a few times. The chain couples TRBV12-3 or TRBV12-4 to TRBJ2-1, with a weak D call TRBD2 (6 bases). The CDR3 is 11 residues long. Deletions cut 6 bases from V and 9 bases from J, with 9 bases between. The CDR3 is CASSHGGEQFF. CDR3 nucleotides: TGTGCCAGCAGCCACGGGGGTGAGCAGTTCTTC.

In its sample, this clonotype was seen a few times. The junction departs from germline at one end; a sequencing error may be responsible. The CDR3 region has the DNA TGCAGTGCTAGAACCGCGACCGGGGTACATTTT. Protein sequence: CSARTATGVHF. The V call is TRBV20-1, the J call TRBJ1-3; no firm D call. CDR3 length: 11 amino acids. Germline V gene lookup returns CDR1 DFQATT and CDR2 SNEGSKA (reference sequence).

The CDR3 here is CSARDSIHNEQFF. The DNA for the CDR3 is TGCAGTGCTAGAGATTCCATTCACAATGAGCAGTTCTTC. This chain joins TRBV20-1 and TRBJ2-1; D is ambiguous. The V end was cut by 0 bases, the J end by 5 bases, with 8 bases between. Germline CDR1 and CDR2: DFQATT and SNEGSKA (reference sequence). CDR3 length: 13 amino acids.

This clonotype was detected once. The CDR3 DNA is TGTGCCAGCAGTGAAGACGGAGCGGGGGGTACCGGGGAGCTGTTTTTT. Translated: CASSEDGAGGTGELFF. The rearrangement joins TRBV2 to TRBJ2-2; 9 nucleotides match TRBD2. CDR3 size: 16 residues. J gave up 5 bases and V 1 base, and 5 bases lay outside the gene matches. Germline assignment: CDR1 SNHLY and CDR2 FYNNEI.

Many counts were recorded for this clonotype. The chain combines TRBV20-1 with TRBJ2-1, with unresolved D. Per germline, CDR1 DFQATT and CDR2 SNEGSKA (reference sequence). With 5 bases removed from V and 4 bases from J, the gap between germline ends came to 15 bases. The CDR3 runs 14 residues. For the CDR3, the DNA is TGCAGTGCTGCGACCCAAGACACATACAATGAGCAGTTCTTC. It yields the protein CSAATQDTYNEQFF.

This clonotype came up a few times. The V and J genes are TRBV5-5 and TRBJ1-2; D not resolved. The V end was cut by 1 base, the J end by 1 base, with 11 bases between. Germline lookup yields CDR1 SGHKS and CDR2 YYEKEE (reference sequence). CDR3 length: 15 residues. The CDR3 spells CASSLSSGINYGYTF. The DNA for the CDR3 is TGTGCCAGCAGCTTGAGTTCGGGAATTAACTATGGCTACACCTTC.

The sample holds many counts of this clonotype. This chain links TRBV12-3 or TRBV12-4 with TRBJ2-2, with a weak D call TRBD1 (5 bases). V lost 3 bases to trimming and J lost 5 bases, with 13 bases between them. The CDR3 extends over 15 amino acids. The CDR3 here is CASSFQGLRTGELFF. As DNA, the CDR3 is TGTGCCAGCAGTTTTCAGGGTCTGCGGACCGGGGAGCTGTTTTTT.

This clonotype was recorded once. The genes are TRBV20-1 and TRBJ2-3; TRBD2 matches 7 bases. Germline V gene lookup returns CDR1 DFQATT and CDR2 SNEGSKA (reference sequence). V trimming: 6 bases; J trimming: 7 bases; junction bases outside the gene matches: 16. CDR3 length: 15 amino acids. CDR3 in amino acids: CSAPRGSGAGNTQYF. The CDR3 coding sequence is TGCAGTGCCCCGAGGGGAAGCGGGGCCGGAAATACGCAGTATTTT.